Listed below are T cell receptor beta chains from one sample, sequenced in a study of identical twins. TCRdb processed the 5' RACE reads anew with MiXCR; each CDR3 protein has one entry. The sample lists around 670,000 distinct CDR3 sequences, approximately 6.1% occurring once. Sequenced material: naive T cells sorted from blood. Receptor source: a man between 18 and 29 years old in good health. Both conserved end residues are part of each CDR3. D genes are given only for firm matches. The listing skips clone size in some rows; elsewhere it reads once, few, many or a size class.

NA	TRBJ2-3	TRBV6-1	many	TGTGCCAGCAGAAACCAGGGTCTAAACTCAGATACGCAGTATTTT	CASRNQGLNSDTQYF
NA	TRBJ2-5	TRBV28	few	TGTGCCAGCAGTAATCCGGACCAAGAGACCCAGTACTTC	CASSNPDQETQYF
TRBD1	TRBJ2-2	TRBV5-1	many	TGCGCCAGCAGCTTAACTACAGGGGATACCGGGGAGCTGTTTTTT	CASSLTTGDTGELFF
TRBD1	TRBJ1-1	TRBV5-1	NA	TGCGCCAGCAGCCCAGGGGGCAACCATGGTGGGGGGACTGAAGCTTTCTTT	CASSPGGNHGGGTEAFF
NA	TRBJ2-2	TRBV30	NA	TGTGCCTGGAGTGTAGGACGGGAGCTCACCGGGGAGCTGTTTTTT	CAWSVGRELTGELFF
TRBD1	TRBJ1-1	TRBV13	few	TGTGCCAGCAGCTTAGTTCGGGCAGGGGGGATCACTGAAGCTTTCTTT	CASSLVRAGGITEAFF
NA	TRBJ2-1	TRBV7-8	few	TGTGCCAGCATTTCGCGGGGAACCTACAATGAGCAGTTCTTC	CASISRGTYNEQFF
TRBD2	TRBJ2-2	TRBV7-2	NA	TGTGCCAGCAGGGCGACTAGCGGTCTCACCGGGGAGCTGTTTTTT	CASRATSGLTGELFF
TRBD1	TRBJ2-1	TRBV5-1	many	TGCGCCAGCAGCTACGGACAGGGGACTGAGCAGTTCTTC	CASSYGQGTEQFF
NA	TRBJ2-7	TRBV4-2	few	TGTGCCAGCAGCCAAGGTCCCGGGGGCAGAAACGAGCAGTACTTC	CASSQGPGGRNEQYF
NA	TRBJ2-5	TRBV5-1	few	TGCGCCAGCACCCCCGCCAGGGGTTCGGAGACCCAGTACTTC	CASTPARGSETQYF
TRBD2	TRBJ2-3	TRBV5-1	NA	TGCGCCAGCAGCCCTACCGGGACTAGCGCAGATACGCAGTATTTT	CASSPTGTSADTQYF
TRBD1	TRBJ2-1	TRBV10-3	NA	TGTGCCATCAGTGAGTCGGACAGGGGGAACAATGAGCAGTTCTTC	CAISESDRGNNEQFF
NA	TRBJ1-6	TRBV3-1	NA	TGTGCCAGCAGCCAGGACCAACTAAGGTCTCCCCTCCACTTT	CASSQDQLRSPLHF
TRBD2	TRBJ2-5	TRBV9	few	TGTGCCAGCAGCCCCCGACTAGCGGGAGTCCCAGAGACCCAGTACTTC	CASSPRLAGVPETQYF
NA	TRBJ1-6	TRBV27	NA	TGTGCCAGCAGTTTAAGTCCGGGCAGATCACCCCTCCACTTT	CASSLSPGRSPLHF
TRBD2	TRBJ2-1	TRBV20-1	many	TGCAGTGCTAGAGATCTAGGAGCGGGAGGCAATGAGCAGTTCTTC	CSARDLGAGGNEQFF
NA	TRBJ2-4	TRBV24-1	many	TGTGCCACCAGTGTTCAGTTAGCCAAAAACATTCAGTACTTC	CATSVQLAKNIQYF
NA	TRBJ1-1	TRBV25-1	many	TGTGCCAGCAGCGAAACCCGGGCCTTTCCCGGAGGCACTGAAGCTTTCTTT	CASSETRAFPGGTEAFF
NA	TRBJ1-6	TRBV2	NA	TGTGCCAGCAGTGGAGTGGGGGGGGGCACCTATAATTCACCCCTCCACTTT	CASSGVGGGTYNSPLHF
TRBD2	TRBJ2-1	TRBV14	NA	TGTGCCAGCAGCCAAGGCCCCGGGACTAGCCTCGGCAATGAGCAGTTCTTC	CASSQGPGTSLGNEQFF
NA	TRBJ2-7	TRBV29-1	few	TGCAGCGTTCGTACACCTTCCTACGAGCAGTACTTC	CSVRTPSYEQYF
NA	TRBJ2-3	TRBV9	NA	TGTGCCAGCAGCGGGCTCCCTTGGGGCGCCCCCACACCGAAGATCACAGATACGCAGTATTTT	CASSGLPWGAPTPKITDTQYF
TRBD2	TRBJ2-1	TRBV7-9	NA	TGTGCCAGCACCCCGGGACTAGCGGGAGATAATGAGCAGTTCTTC	CASTPGLAGDNEQFF
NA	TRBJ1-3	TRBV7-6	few	TGTGCCAGCAGCGTATTGACGGGAAACACCATATATTTT	CASSVLTGNTIYF
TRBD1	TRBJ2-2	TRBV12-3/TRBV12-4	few	TGTGCCAGCAGTCCGGAACAGGGGGCCGGGGAGCTGTTTTTT	CASSPEQGAGELFF
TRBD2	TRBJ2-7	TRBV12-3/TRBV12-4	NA	TGTGCCAGCGGGCTGCGGGAGGACTACGAGCAGTACTTC	CASGLREDYEQYF
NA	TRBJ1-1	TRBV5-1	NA	TGCGCCAGCCACCGGGACACTGACACTGAAGCTTTCTTT	CASHRDTDTEAFF
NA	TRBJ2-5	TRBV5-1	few	TGCGCCAGCAGCTCCGGGACGGCGATTGAGACCCAGTACTTC	CASSSGTAIETQYF
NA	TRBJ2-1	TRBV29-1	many	TGCAGCGTTGAATCCTCCCGGAGGTCGTCGAGCTCCTACAATGAGCAGTTCTTC	CSVESSRRSSSSYNEQFF
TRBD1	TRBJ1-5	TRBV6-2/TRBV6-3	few	TGTGCCAGCAGTTACCGGACAGGTGGTCAGCCCCAGCATTTT	CASSYRTGGQPQHF
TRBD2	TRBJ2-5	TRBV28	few	TGTGCCAGCAGTTTGCCCCTGGGGGGCGGGAGGGTACAAGAGACCCAGTACTTC	CASSLPLGGGRVQETQYF
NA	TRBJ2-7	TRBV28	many	TGTGCCAGCAGTTTGGGGTCGGGGAGCTCCTACGAGCAGTACTTC	CASSLGSGSSYEQYF
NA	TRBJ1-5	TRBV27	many	TGTGCCAGCAGTATCAGAAGGAATCAGCCCCAGCATTTT	CASSIRRNQPQHF
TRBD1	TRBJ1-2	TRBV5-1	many	TGCGCCAGCAGCCGAGAGGACAGGTTTAACTATGGCTACACCTTC	CASSREDRFNYGYTF
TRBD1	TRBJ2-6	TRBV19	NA	TGTGCCAGTAGTATTCGACAGGGGAAGTCTGGGGCCAACGTCCTGACTTTC	CASSIRQGKSGANVLTF
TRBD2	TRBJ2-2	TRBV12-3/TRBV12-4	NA	TGTGCCAGCACCCCACTAGCGGGAGTGAACACCGGGGAGCTGTTTTTT	CASTPLAGVNTGELFF
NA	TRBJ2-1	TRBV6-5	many	TGTGCCAGCAGTTACTCAGGCAGGGCTACCTACAATGAGCAGTTCTTC	CASSYSGRATYNEQFF
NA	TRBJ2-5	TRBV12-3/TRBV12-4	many	TGTGCCAGCAGTGCGGCAAGGTACCAAGAGACCCAGTACTTC	CASSAARYQETQYF
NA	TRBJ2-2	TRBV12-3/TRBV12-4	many	TGTGCCAGCAGCCGCTATACAGGCAACACCGGGGAGCTGTTTTTT	CASSRYTGNTGELFF
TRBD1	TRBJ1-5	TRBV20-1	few	TGCAGTGCTAGCGAAAGGACAGGGATAACCAATCAGCCCCAGCATTTT	CSASERTGITNQPQHF
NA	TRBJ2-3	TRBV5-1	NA	TGCGCCAGCAGCCCAAAGGAGGGGGGGGATACGCAGTATTTT	CASSPKEGGDTQYF
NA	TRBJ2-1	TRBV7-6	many	TGTGCCAGCAGCTTAACACAGGGCAATGAGCAGTTCTTC	CASSLTQGNEQFF
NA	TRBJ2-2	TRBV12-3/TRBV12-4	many	TGTGCCAGCAGCCTCGGGGCGGGACCCGACACCGGGGAGCTGTTTTTT	CASSLGAGPDTGELFF
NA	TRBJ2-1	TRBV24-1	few	TGTGCCACCAGTGCGGGACGGACCAATGAGCAGTTCTTC	CATSAGRTNEQFF
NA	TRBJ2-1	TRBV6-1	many	TGTGCCAGCAGTGAAGAGAGCAATGAGCAGTTCTTC	CASSEESNEQFF
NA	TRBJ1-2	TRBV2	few	TGTGCCAGCAGTGAGGCAGGCAATTGGTATGGCTACACCTTC	CASSEAGNWYGYTF
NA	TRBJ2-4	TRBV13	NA	TGTGCCAGCAGACTCCAGGGGGGAAACATTCAGTACTTC	CASRLQGGNIQYF
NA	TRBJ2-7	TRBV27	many	TGTGCCAGCAGTTTGGGGGGCAGGGCCCACGAGCAGTACTTC	CASSLGGRAHEQYF
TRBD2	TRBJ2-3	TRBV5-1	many	TGCGCCAGCAGCTCAAGCGGGAGTGGAGATACGCAGTATTTT	CASSSSGSGDTQYF
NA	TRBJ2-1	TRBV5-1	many	TGCGCCAGTTACAGGGACCATGAGCAGTTCTTC	CASYRDHEQFF
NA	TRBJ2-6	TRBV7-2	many	TGTGCCAGCAGCTCAAGAGGTATCTTGGCCAACGTCCTGACTTTC	CASSSRGILANVLTF
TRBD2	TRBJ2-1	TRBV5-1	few	TGCGCCAGCAGCTTTTACGCCAAAGGACTAGCGGGAGTTAATGAGCAGTTCTTC	CASSFYAKGLAGVNEQFF
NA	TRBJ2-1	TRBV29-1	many	TGCAGCGTTACATTCTCCAACAATGAGCAGTTCTTC	CSVTFSNNEQFF
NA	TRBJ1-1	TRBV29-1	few	TGCAGCGTTGAAGATCTTGGCAGGGAGGACGTTGAAGCTTTCTTT	CSVEDLGREDVEAFF